The following is a T cell receptor beta chain sequence with its context. The antigen remains undetermined. The entry originates in a study of T cells in Graves' hyperthyroidism and ophthalmopathy. Whole-study results and caveats: From stable hyperthyroidism, ophthalmopathy was set apart by a 13 V-J model. Peripheral blood also featured most of the thyroid clonotypes expanded above 0.001.

Aged 18 to 65, the patients had hyperthyroidism that was newly diagnosed and had lasted under 2 months. The ends lost 3 bases at V and 3 bases at J; junction bases unmatched: 3. The germline V gene has CDR1 DFQATT and CDR2 SNEGSKA (reference sequence). The CDR3 loop spans 13 amino acids. RNA transcripts served as the template for amplifying TCR beta CDR3 regions. A first-round RT-PCR of the TCR CDR3 used the HTBI primer set. One entry per CDR3 protein results from TCRdb running MiXCR on the multiplex PCR reads. This sample has under 300,000 distinct CDR3 sequences, with less than 30% found just once. Specimen: blood. The sequence was collected from a man aged 40-50 years with Graves' hyperthyroidism that later progressed to Graves' ophthalmopathy. This sequence joins TRBV20-1 and TRBJ1-1, with TRBD1 matching 8 bases. CDR3 residues: CSASRTGHTEAFF. The CDR3 nucleotides read TGCAGTGCTAGTAGGACAGGGCACACTGAAGCTTTCTTT.